These 2 T cell receptor beta chains were all obtained from the same sample, sequenced in a study of shared clonotypes between healthy human individuals. TCRdb's table, derived via immunoSEQ multiplex PCR, lists solely in-frame clones and lacks some. The repertoire holds about 2.1 million clones, with 90% to 95% as singletons. The naive CD8 subset, CD45RO-negative cells positively selected for CCR7, excluded terminally differentiated effector memory CD45RA+ cells. Source material: naive CD8+ T cells from PBMCs. The receptors were sampled from a young man in good health. Some clones in this sample may be carry-over from other donors' samples.

This clone was counted between two and nine times. The CDR3: CASSSYGPRNTEAFF. CDR3 sequence (DNA): TGTGCCAGCAGCTCCTATGGACCGAGGAACACTGAAGCTTTCTTT. V is TRBV13 and J is TRBJ1-1; D gene unclear. This CDR3 region has 15 residues. V gave up 4 bases and J gave up 1 base, with 13 bases separating them. The germline CDR1 and CDR2 sequences are PRHDT and FYEKMQ (reference sequence). Variable domain in full (rest from reference TRBV13 and TRBJ1-1): AAGVIQSPRHLIKEKRETATLKCYPIPRHDTVYWYQQGPGQDPQFLISFYEKMQSDKGSIPDRFSAQQFSDYHSELNMSSLELGDSALYFCASSSYGPRNTEAFFGQGTRLTVV.

This clone was detected a few times. The V call is TRBV11-2, the J call TRBJ2-7, with D unresolved. The length of the CDR3 is 14 residues. Germline V CDR1 and CDR2: SGHAT, FQNNGV. Trimming took 0 bases from V and 2 from J, leaving 8 bases between them. The CDR3: CASSLEPATYEQYF. CDR3 nucleotides: TGTGCCAGCAGCTTAGAGCCGGCCACCTACGAGCAGTACTTC.